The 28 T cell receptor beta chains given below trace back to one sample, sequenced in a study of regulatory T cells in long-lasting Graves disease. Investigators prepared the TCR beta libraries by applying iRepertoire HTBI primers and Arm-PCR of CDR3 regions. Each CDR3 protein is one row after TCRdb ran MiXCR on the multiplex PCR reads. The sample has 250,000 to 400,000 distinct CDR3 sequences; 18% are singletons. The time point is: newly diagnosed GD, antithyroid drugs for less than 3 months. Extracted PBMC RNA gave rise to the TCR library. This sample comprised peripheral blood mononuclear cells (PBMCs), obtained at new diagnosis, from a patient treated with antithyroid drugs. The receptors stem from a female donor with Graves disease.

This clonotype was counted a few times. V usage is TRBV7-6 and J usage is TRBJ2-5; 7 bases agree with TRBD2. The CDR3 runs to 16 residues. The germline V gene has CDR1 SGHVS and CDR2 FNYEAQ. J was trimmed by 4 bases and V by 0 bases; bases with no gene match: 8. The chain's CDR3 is CASSLAPGGPSETQYF. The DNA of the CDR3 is TGTGCCAGCAGCTTAGCCCCGGGAGGCCCATCAGAGACCCAGTACTTC.

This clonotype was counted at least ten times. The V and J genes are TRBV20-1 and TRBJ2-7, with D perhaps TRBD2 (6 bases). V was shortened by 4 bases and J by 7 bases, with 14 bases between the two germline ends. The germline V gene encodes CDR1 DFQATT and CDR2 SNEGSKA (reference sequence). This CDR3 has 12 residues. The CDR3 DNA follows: TGCAGTGCTACGACCGGACGGGAGGAGCAGTACTTC. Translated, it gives CSATTGREEQYF.

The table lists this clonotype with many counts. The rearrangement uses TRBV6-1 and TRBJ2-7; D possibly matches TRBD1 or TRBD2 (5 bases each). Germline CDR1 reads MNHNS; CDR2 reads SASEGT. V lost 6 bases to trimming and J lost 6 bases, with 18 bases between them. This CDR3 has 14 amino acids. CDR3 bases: TGTGCCAGCAGCCCCCCAGGGAGTTTAGGCGAGCAGTACTTC. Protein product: CASSPPGSLGEQYF.

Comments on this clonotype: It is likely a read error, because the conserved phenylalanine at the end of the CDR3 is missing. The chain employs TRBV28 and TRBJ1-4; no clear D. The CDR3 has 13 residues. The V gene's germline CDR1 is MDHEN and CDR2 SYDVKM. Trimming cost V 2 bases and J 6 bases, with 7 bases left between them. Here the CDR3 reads CASSLGPYEKLFL. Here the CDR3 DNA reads TGTGCCAGCAGTTTAGGGCCGTATGAAAAACTGTTTCTT.

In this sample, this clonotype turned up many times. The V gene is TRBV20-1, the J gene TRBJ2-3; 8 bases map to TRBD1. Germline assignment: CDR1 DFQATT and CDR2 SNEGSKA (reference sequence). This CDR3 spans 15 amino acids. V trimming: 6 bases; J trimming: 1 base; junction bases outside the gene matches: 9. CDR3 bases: TGCAGTGCACCCAGACAGGGGTGGGGCACAGATACGCAGTATTTT. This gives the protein CSAPRQGWGTDTQYF.

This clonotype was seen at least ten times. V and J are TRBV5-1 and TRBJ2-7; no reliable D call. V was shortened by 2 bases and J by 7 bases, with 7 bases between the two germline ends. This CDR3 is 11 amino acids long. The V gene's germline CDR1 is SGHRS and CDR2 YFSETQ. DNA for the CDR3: TGCGCCAGCAGCTTATCGAAGGAGCAGTACTTC. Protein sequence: CASSLSKEQYF.

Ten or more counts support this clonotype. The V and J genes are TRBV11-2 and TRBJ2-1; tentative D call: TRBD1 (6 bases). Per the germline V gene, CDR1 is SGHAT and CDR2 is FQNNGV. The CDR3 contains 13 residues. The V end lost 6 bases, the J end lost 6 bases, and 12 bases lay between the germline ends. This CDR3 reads CASRRDTSNEQFF. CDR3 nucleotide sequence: TGTGCCAGCAGAAGGGACACTTCCAATGAGCAGTTCTTC.

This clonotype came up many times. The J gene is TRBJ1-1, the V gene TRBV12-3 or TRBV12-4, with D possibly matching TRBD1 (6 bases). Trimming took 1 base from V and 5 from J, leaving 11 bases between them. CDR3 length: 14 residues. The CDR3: CASSLVGGLTEAFF. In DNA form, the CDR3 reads TGTGCCAGCAGTTTAGTAGGGGGTTTGACTGAAGCTTTCTTT.

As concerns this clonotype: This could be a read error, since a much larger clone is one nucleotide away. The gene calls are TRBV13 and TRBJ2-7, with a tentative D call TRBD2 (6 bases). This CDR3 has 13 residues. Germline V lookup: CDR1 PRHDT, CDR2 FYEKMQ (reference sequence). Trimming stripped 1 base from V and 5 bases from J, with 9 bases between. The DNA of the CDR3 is TGTGCCAGCAGCTTAGCGGGAGAGGACGAGCAGTACTTC. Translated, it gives CASSLAGEDEQYF.

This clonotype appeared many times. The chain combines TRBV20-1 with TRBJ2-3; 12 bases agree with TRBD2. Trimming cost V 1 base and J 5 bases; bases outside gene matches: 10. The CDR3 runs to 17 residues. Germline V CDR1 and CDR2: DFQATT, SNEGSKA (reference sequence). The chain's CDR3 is CSARGASGRAYGDTQYF. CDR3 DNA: TGCAGTGCTAGAGGAGCTAGCGGGAGGGCCTATGGAGATACGCAGTATTTT.

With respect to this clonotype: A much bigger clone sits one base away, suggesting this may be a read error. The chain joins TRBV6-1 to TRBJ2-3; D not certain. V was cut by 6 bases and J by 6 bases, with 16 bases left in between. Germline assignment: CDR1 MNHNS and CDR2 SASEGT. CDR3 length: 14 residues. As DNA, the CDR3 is TGTGCCAGCAGCGGAGTAGGGTTCGGGGATACGCAGTATTTT. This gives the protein CASSGVGFGDTQYF.

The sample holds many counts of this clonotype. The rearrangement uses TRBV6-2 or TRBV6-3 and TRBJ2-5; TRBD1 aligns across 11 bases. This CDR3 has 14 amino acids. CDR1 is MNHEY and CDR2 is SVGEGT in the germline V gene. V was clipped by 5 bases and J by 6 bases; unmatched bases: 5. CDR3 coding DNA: TGTGCCAGCAGTGAGCGGACAGGGGGCCAGACCCAGTACTTC. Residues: CASSERTGGQTQYF.

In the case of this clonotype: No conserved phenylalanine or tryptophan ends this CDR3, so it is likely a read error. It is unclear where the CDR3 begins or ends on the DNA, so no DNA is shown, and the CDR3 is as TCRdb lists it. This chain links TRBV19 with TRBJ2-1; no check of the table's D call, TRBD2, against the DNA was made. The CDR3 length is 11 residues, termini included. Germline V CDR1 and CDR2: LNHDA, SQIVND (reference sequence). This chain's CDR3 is CASSIGTSAKL.

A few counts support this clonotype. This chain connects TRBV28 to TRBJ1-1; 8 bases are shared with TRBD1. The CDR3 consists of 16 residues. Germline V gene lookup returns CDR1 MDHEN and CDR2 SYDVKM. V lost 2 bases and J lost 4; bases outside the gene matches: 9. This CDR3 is CASSLAGQGRGTEAFF. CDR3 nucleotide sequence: TGTGCCAGCAGTTTAGCCGGACAGGGAAGGGGCACTGAAGCTTTCTTT. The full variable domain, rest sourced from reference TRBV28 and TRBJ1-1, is DVKVTQSSRYLVKRTGEKVFLECVQDMDHENMFWYRQDPGLGLRLIYFSYDVKMKEKGDIPEGYSVSREKKERFSLILESASTNQTSMYLCASSLAGQGRGTEAFFGQGTRLTVV.

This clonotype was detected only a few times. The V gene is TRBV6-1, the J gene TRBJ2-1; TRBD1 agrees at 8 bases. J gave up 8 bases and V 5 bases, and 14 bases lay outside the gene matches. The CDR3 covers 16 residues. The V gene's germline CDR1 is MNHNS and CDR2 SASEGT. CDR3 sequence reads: CASSLSRDRTGDEQFF. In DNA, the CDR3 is TGTGCCAGCAGTCTCTCCCGGGACAGGACCGGGGATGAGCAGTTCTTC.

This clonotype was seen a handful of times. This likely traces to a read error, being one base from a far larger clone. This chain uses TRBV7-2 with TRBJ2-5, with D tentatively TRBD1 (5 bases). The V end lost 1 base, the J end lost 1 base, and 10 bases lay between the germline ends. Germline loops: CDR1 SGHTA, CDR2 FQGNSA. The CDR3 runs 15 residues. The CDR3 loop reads CASSLGQSIQETQYF. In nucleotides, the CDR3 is TGTGCCAGCAGCTTAGGACAGAGTATCCAAGAGACCCAGTACTTC.

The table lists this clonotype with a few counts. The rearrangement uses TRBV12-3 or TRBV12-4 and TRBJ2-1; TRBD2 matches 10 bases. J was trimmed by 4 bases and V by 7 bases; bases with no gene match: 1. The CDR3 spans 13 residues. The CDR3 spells CASKREGYNEQFF. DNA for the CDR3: TGTGCCAGCAAGCGGGAGGGATACAATGAGCAGTTCTTC.

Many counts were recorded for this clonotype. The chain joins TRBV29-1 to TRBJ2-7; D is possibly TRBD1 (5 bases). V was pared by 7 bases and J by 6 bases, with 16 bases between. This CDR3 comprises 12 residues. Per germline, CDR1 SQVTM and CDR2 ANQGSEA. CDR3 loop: CSAGSQFSEQYF. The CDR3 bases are TGCAGCGCAGGGTCCCAGTTCTCCGAGCAGTACTTC.

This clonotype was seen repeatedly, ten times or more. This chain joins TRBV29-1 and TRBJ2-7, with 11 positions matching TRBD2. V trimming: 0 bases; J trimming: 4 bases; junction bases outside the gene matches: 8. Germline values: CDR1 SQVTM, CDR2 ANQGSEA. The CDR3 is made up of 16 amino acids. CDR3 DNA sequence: TGCAGCGTTGAAGACAAACCTAGCGGGAGGCGATACGAGCAGTACTTC. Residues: CSVEDKPSGRRYEQYF.

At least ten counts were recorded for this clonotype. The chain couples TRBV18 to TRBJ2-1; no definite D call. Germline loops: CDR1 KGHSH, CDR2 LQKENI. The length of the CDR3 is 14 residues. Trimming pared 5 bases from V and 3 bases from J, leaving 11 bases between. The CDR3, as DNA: TGTGCCAGCTCAGAGGAGATTTACTACAATGAGCAGTTCTTC. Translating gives CASSEEIYYNEQFF.

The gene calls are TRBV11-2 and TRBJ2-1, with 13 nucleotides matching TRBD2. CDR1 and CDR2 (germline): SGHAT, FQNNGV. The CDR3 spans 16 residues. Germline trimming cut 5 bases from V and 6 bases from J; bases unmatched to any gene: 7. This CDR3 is CASSTGTSGIFNEQFF. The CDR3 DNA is TGTGCCAGCAGCACCGGGACTAGCGGGATTTTCAATGAGCAGTTCTTC.

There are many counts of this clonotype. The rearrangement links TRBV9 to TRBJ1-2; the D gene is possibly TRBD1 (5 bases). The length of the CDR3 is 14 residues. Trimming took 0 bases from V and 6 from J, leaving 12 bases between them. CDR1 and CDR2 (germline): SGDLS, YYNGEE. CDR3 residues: CASSVVMSGNGYTF. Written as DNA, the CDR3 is TGTGCCAGCAGCGTAGTAATGTCAGGGAATGGCTACACCTTC.

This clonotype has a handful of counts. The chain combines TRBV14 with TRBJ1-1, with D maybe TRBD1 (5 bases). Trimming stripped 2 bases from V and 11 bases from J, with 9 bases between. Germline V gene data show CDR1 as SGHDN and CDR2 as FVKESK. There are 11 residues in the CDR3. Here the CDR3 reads CASSQLGAAFF. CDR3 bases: TGTGCCAGCAGCCAATTAGGGGCCGCTTTCTTT.

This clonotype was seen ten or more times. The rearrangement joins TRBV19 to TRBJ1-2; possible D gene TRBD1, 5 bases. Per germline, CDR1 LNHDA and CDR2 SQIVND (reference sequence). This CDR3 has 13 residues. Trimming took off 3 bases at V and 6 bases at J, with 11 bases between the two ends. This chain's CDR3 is CASSMEGNDGYTF. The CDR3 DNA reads TGTGCCAGTAGTATGGAGGGGAACGATGGCTACACCTTC.

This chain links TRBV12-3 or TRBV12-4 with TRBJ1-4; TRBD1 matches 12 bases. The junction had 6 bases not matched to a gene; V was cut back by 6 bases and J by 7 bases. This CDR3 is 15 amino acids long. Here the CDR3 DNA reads TGTGCCAGCAGCCTTGGGACAGGGGGCGTTGAAAAACTGTTTTTT. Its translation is CASSLGTGGVEKLFF.

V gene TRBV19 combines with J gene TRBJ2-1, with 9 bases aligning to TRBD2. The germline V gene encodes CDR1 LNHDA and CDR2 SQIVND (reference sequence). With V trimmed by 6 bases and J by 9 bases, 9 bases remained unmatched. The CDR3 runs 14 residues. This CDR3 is CASSLAGSFSEQFF. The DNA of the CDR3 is TGTGCCAGTAGCCTAGCGGGATCTTTTAGTGAGCAGTTCTTC. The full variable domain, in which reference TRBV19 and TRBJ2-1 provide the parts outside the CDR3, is DGGITQSPKYLFRKEGQNVTLSCEQNLNHDAMYWYRQDPGQGLRLIYYSQIVNDFQKGDIAEGYSVSREKKESFPLTVTSAQKNPTAFYLCASSLAGSFSEQFFGPGTRLTVL.

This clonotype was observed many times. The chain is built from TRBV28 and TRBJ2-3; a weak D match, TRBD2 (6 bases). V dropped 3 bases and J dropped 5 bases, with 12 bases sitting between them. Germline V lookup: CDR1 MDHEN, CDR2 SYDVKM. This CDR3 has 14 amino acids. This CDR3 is CASSLPGSGDTQYF. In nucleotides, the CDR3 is TGTGCCAGCAGTTTGCCCGGGAGTGGAGATACGCAGTATTTT.

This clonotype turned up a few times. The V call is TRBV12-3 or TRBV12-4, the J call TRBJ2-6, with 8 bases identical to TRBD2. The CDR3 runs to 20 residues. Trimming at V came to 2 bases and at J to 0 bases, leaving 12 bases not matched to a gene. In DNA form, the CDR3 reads TGTGCCAGCAGTTTACGGGCTCTAGCGGGCCCTCCCTCTGGGGCCAACGTCCTGACTTTC. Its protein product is CASSLRALAGPPSGANVLTF.